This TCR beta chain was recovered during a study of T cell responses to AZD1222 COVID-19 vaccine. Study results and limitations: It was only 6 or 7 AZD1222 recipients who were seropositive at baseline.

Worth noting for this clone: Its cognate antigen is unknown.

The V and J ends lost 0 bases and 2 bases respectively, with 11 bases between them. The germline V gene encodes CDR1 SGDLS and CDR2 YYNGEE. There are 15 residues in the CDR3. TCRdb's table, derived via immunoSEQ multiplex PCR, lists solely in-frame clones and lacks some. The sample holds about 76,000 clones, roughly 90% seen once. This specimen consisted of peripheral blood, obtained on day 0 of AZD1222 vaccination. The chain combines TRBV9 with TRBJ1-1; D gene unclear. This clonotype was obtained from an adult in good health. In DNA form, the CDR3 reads TGTGCCAGCAGCGTAGTTGATGCCTCAAACACTGAAGCTTTCTTT. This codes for CASSVVDASNTEAFF. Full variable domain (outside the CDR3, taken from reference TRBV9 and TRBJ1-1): DSGVTQTPKHLITATGQRVTLRCSPRSGDLSVYWYQQSLDQGLQFLIQYYNGEERAKGNILERFSAQQFPDLHSELNLSSLELGDSALYFCASSVVDASNTEAFFGQGTRLTVV.